A selection of T cell receptor beta chains follows, all from one sample in a study of Ad26.COV2.S vaccination and SARS-CoV-2 variants. TCRdb keeps only in-frame clones here, not all; method: immunoSEQ multiplex PCR. The data show about 350,000 clones, about nine tenths seen once. Specimen: peripheral blood, collected in a trial of Ad26.COV2.S vaccine versus placebo. The source is a person between 18 and 65 years old who received the Ad26.COV2.S COVID-19 vaccine or a placebo. The CDR3 runs from the conserved cysteine through the conserved F or W. The D gene is left open where the match is weak. For some rows the clone size is stated as once, few or many, or as a class when expanded; others skip it.

TRBV30,TRBJ2-5,TRBD2,-,TGTGCCTGCCCCGGGACTAGCGGGGGGACCACCCAGTACTTC,CACPGTSGGTTQYF
TRBV6-2/TRBV6-3,TRBJ2-7,-,-,TGTGCCAGCAGCCCCCTAGGTGGGAGGCGCTCCTACGAGCAGTACTTC,CASSPLGGRRSYEQYF
TRBV4-2,TRBJ1-4,TRBD1,once,TGTGCCAGCAGCCCCTACAGGGGAGCTAATGAAAAACTGTTTTTT,CASSPYRGANEKLFF
TRBV2,TRBJ1-1,-,-,TGTGCCAGCAGTGAAGCGCTTCGAAGGACTGAAGCTTTCTTT,CASSEALRRTEAFF
TRBV7-6,TRBJ2-3,TRBD2,-,TGTGCCAGCAGCTTGGAGACTAGCTTGGGTACGCAGTATTTT,CASSLETSLGTQYF
TRBV11-3,TRBJ2-3,TRBD2,-,TGTGCCAGCAGCCCGGTAGCGGGGGCAGGAAATACGCAGTATTTT,CASSPVAGAGNTQYF
TRBV28,TRBJ1-1,-,-,TGTGCCAGCAGTTTCACTGAAGCTTTCTTT,CASSFTEAFF
TRBV7-9,TRBJ1-6,-,-,TGTGCCAGCAGCTTACGGGGGACGGACTATAATTCACCCCTCCACTTT,CASSLRGTDYNSPLHF
TRBV7-9,TRBJ2-3,TRBD2,-,TGTGCCAGCAGCTTAGCGACTAGCGCAGATACGCAGTATTTT,CASSLATSADTQYF
TRBV9,TRBJ2-3,-,-,TGTGCCAGCAGCGTAGGTAGGGTCGATACGCAGTATTTT,CASSVGRVDTQYF